Below are 22 T cell receptor beta chains sequenced from a single sample in a study of radiotherapy plus CTLA-4 blockade in lung cancer. The assay was immunoSEQ multiplex PCR, and TCRdb's table has in-frame clones only and misses some. The repertoire includes more than 90,000 clones, about 91% of them detected once, and 4.9% sits in the top ten. This material consisted of peripheral blood, taken from a patient treated with radiotherapy plus ipilimumab. The receptor source for this set is a human donor with non-small cell lung cancer that progressed on radiotherapy plus ipilimumab.

This chain links TRBV18 with TRBJ2-1; TRBD2 might be the D (5 bases). CDR1 is KGHSH, CDR2 LQKENI, per germline. The V end lost 3 bases, the J end lost 8 bases, and 14 bases lay between the germline ends. The CDR3 consists of 14 residues. CDR3 sequence: CASSPQPGGDEQFF. The CDR3 DNA reads TGTGCCAGCTCACCCCAACCTGGAGGAGATGAGCAGTTCTTC.

The sample holds a few counts of this clone. The rearrangement links TRBV5-6 to TRBJ2-7; D remains ambiguous. With 2 bases removed from V and 0 bases from J, the gap between germline ends came to 9 bases. Germline CDR1 reads SGHDT; CDR2 reads YYEEEE. The CDR3 extends over 14 amino acids. The CDR3 sequence is CASSFGTLSYEQYF. In DNA form, the CDR3 reads TGTGCCAGCAGCTTTGGCACCCTCTCCTACGAGCAGTACTTC.

This chain connects TRBV5-1 to TRBJ2-2, with no clear D. This CDR3 is built from 14 residues. Per the germline V gene, CDR1 is SGHRS and CDR2 is YFSETQ. V was trimmed by 4 bases and J by 6 bases, leaving 13 bases between them. The CDR3 DNA reads as TGCGCCAGCAGCCCACTGGCGGCGGCCGGGGAGCTGTTTTTT. Translated, it gives CASSPLAAAGELFF.

The genes are TRBV6-1 and TRBJ2-3; no definite D call. The CDR3 extends over 13 amino acids. Germline V gene lookup returns CDR1 MNHNS and CDR2 SASEGT. V lost 6 bases and J lost 0, with 7 bases in between. CDR3 in amino acids: CASRAPSTDTQYF. CDR3 nucleotides: TGTGCCAGCAGGGCTCCTAGCACAGATACGCAGTATTTT.

This chain connects TRBV6-1 to TRBJ1-1; 10 bases fit TRBD1. The CDR3 covers 14 residues. Germline lookup yields CDR1 MNHNS and CDR2 SASEGT. After removal of 6 bases from V and 3 bases from J, the junction contained 4 bases not matched to a gene. The CDR3: CASRPTGGHTEAFF. The CDR3 nucleotides read TGTGCCAGCAGACCGACAGGGGGCCACACTGAAGCTTTCTTT.

V usage is TRBV5-4 and J usage is TRBJ2-7, with TRBD1 matching over 10 bases. V shed 4 bases, J shed 5 bases, and the junction held 3 bases outside the gene matches. The CDR3 totals 13 residues. CDR1 and CDR2 (germline): SGHNT, YYREEE (reference sequence). The CDR3 spells CASSKDRGDEQYF. In nucleotides, the CDR3 is TGTGCCAGCAGCAAGGACAGGGGGGACGAGCAGTACTTC. Variable domain in full (rest from reference TRBV5-4 and TRBJ2-7): ETGVTQSPTHLIKTRGQQVTLRCSSQSGHNTVSWYQQALGQGPQFIFQYYREEENGRGNFPPRFSGLQFPNYSSELNVNALELDDSALYLCASSKDRGDEQYFGPGTRLTVT.

The chain has TRBV7-9 and TRBJ2-1; D is undetermined. Trimming removed 4 bases from V and 4 bases from J, with 11 bases in between. The CDR3 contains 14 residues. Germline CDR1 SEHNR, CDR2 FQNEAQ (reference sequence). The DNA for the CDR3 is TGTGCCAGCAGCTCCTCTATTACGTACAATGAGCAGTTCTTC. Protein sequence: CASSSSITYNEQFF. Full variable domain (rest looked up from reference TRBV7-9 and TRBJ2-1): DTGVSQNPRHKITKRGQNVTFRCDPISEHNRLYWYRQTLGQGPEFLTYFQNEAQLEKSRLLSDRFSAERPKGSFSTLEIQRTEQGDSAMYLCASSSSITYNEQFFGPGTRLTVL.

The chain uses TRBV6-1 and TRBJ1-5; 9 bases line up with TRBD1. Germline CDR1 reads MNHNS; CDR2 reads SASEGT. This CDR3 comprises 17 residues. Trimming cost V 4 bases and J 1 base; bases outside gene matches: 8. The CDR3: CASSGVQGAGSNQPQHF. The CDR3, as DNA: TGTGCCAGCAGTGGGGTACAGGGGGCAGGGAGCAATCAGCCCCAGCATTTT.

The chain couples TRBV27 to TRBJ1-2; 7 bases line up with TRBD1. Germline CDR1 is MNHEY and CDR2 is SMNVEV (reference sequence). Trimming removed 7 bases from V and 2 bases from J; junction bases left unmatched: 10. CDR3 length: 15 amino acids. CDR3 residues: CASNQQGRSNYGYTF. As DNA, the CDR3 is TGTGCCAGCAACCAACAGGGGAGGTCCAACTATGGCTACACCTTC.

V usage is TRBV5-5 and J usage is TRBJ1-1; no clear D. Germline loops: CDR1 SGHKS, CDR2 YYEKEE (reference sequence). The germline V and J ends were trimmed by 3 bases and 6 bases, with 9 bases remaining between them. The CDR3 has 12 amino acids. CDR3 sequence (DNA): TGTGCCAGCAGCTCCCTGCGGTCTGAAGCTTTCTTT. This translates into CASSSLRSEAFF.

The gene calls are TRBV6-5 and TRBJ2-2, with unresolved D. The germline CDR1 and CDR2 sequences are MNHEY and SVGAGI. Trimming pared 2 bases from V and 0 bases from J, leaving 4 bases between. This CDR3 is 14 amino acids long. The CDR3 sequence: CASSYRTNTGELFF. The CDR3 DNA reads TGTGCCAGCAGTTACCGGACGAACACCGGGGAGCTGTTTTTT.

A word on this clone: Compared with germline, one end of the junction differs, possibly owing to a read error. The V and J genes are TRBV6-5 and TRBJ2-7, with 9 bases matching TRBD2. The CDR3 consists of 14 residues. From germline, CDR1 is MNHEY and CDR2 SVGAGI. The CDR3 reads CASSGGRASNEQYF. CDR3 coding DNA: TGTGCCAGCTCAGGCGGGAGGGCCTCCAACGAGCAGTACTTC.

The rearrangement uses TRBV30 and TRBJ2-2, with D hard to call. CDR3 length: 13 residues. CDR1 and CDR2 from the germline V gene are GTSNPN and SVGIG (reference sequence). V gave up 0 bases and J gave up 5 bases, with 7 bases separating them. CDR3 region: CAWSVTLTGELFF. The CDR3 DNA sequence: TGTGCCTGGAGTGTTACATTAACCGGGGAGCTGTTTTTT.

CDR3 residues: CASSYSFGGSPDTQYF. The CDR3 nucleotides read TGTGCCAGCAGTTACAGTTTCGGCGGGAGCCCAGATACGCAGTATTTT. This chain links TRBV6-5 with TRBJ2-3, with 7 positions matching TRBD2. The CDR3 covers 16 residues. After removal of 2 bases from V and 4 bases from J, the junction contained 9 bases not matched to a gene. Germline V gene sequence: CDR1 MNHEY, CDR2 SVGAGI.

The chain combines TRBV27 with TRBJ2-7, with D hard to call. The CDR3 has 16 amino acids. Trimming cost V 4 bases and J 0 bases, with 16 bases left between them. Germline lookup yields CDR1 MNHEY and CDR2 SMNVEV (reference sequence). CDR3 coding DNA: TGTGCCAGCAGTTATTCGAGCCCAGGAGACTCCTACGAGCAGTACTTC. Its protein product is CASSYSSPGDSYEQYF.

This clone appeared once. CDR3 region: CASSQVGFEQFF. CDR3 nucleotides: TGCGCCAGCAGCCAAGTGGGGTTTGAGCAGTTCTTC. This chain uses TRBV4-1 with TRBJ2-1, with D uncertain. Trimming took 1 base from V and 9 from J, leaving 7 bases between them. Looked up from germline, CDR1 is MGHRA and CDR2 is YSYEKL. The CDR3 covers 12 residues.

V gene TRBV9 combines with J gene TRBJ2-1, with 8 bases fitting TRBD2. With 4 bases clipped from V and 3 bases from J, the junction kept 9 bases outside the gene matches. The CDR3 runs to 16 residues. From germline, CDR1 is SGDLS and CDR2 YYNGEE. CDR3 residues: CASSPRREDYYNEQFF. The DNA for the CDR3 is TGTGCCAGCAGCCCCCGGCGGGAGGATTACTACAATGAGCAGTTCTTC. The full variable domain, with the rest looked up from reference TRBV9 and TRBJ2-1, is DSGVTQTPKHLITATGQRVTLRCSPRSGDLSVYWYQQSLDQGLQFLIQYYNGEERAKGNILERFSAQQFPDLHSELNLSSLELGDSALYFCASSPRREDYYNEQFFGPGTRLTVL.

The chain has TRBV5-5 and TRBJ1-4; D gene ambiguous. Germline loops: CDR1 SGHKS, CDR2 YYEKEE (reference sequence). V lost 0 bases and J lost 8, with 11 bases in between. The CDR3 covers 14 residues. This CDR3 is CASSLGPSDEKLFF. The CDR3 DNA reads TGTGCCAGCAGCTTGGGGCCAAGCGACGAAAAACTGTTTTTT.

In this sample, this clone turned up once. V usage is TRBV4-1 and J usage is TRBJ2-1; no reliable D call. Per germline, CDR1 MGHRA and CDR2 YSYEKL. The CDR3 spans 14 residues. Trimming shortened V by 4 bases and J by 7 bases, and 14 bases separated the two germline ends. CDR3 in amino acids: CASSPSGDPNEQFF. CDR3 nucleotide sequence: TGCGCCAGCAGCCCGTCCGGAGATCCAAATGAGCAGTTCTTC.

The chain recombines TRBV9 with TRBJ1-1; D gene uncertain. The V end was cut by 3 bases, the J end by 3 bases, with 12 bases between. The CDR3 loop spans 14 amino acids. Per germline, CDR1 SGDLS and CDR2 YYNGEE. For the CDR3, the DNA is TGTGCCAGCAGCGGCGGACGCATGGACACTGAAGCTTTCTTT. Protein sequence: CASSGGRMDTEAFF.

The chain employs TRBV19 and TRBJ2-2; tentatively, D is TRBD2 (7 bases). Trimming left V 8 bases short and J 4 bases short, with 20 bases between. The V gene's germline CDR1 is LNHDA and CDR2 SQIVND (reference sequence). There are 16 residues in the CDR3. Here the CDR3 DNA reads TGTGCCAGTTCGGTCCCTAGCGGAGGGGGCACCGGGGAGCTGTTTTTT. Its translation: CASSVPSGGGTGELFF. Filled out from reference TRBV19 and TRBJ2-2, the complete variable domain reads DGGITQSPKYLFRKEGQNVTLSCEQNLNHDAMYWYRQDPGQGLRLIYYSQIVNDFQKGDIAEGYSVSREKKESFPLTVTSAQKNPTAFYLCASSVPSGGGTGELFFGEGSRLTVL.

The chain employs TRBV4-1 and TRBJ2-3, with a possible D match to TRBD2 (6 bases). Between the trimmed V and J ends, which lost 1 base and 9 bases, there was a span of 17 bases. The CDR3 length is 15 residues. Germline values: CDR1 MGHRA, CDR2 YSYEKL. DNA of the CDR3: TGCGCCAGCAGCCAAGTTACGGAGGGCTGGGTGACGCAGTATTTT. It encodes CASSQVTEGWVTQYF.